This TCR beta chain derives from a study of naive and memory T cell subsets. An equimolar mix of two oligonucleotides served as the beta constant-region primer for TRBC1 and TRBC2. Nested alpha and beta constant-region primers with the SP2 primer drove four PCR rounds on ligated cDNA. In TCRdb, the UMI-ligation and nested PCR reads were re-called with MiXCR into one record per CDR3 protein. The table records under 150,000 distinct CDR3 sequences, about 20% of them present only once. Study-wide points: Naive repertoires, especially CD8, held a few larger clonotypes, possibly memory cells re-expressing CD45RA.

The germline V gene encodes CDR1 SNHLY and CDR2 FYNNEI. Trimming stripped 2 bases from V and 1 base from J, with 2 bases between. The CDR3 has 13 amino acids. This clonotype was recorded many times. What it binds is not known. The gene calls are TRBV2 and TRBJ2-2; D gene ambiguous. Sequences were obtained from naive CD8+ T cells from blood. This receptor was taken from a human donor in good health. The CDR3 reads CASSERNTGELFF. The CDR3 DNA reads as TGTGCCAGCAGTGAAAGGAACACCGGGGAGCTGTTTTTT.